This T cell receptor beta chain was identified during a study of blood T cell repertoires in COVID-19. Study-level background: Collection of acute and convalescent COVID-19 samples took place in the United States, Italy and Spain. In each case, the material was cDNA or gDNA derived from T cells, B-cell-depleted T cells, or PBMCs.

In the authors' methods: The authors estimated nucleated cell counts from reference gene primer amplification. Some clones are missing from TCRdb's copy, which holds only in-frame ones; the method was immunoSEQ multiplex PCR. V and J calls plus clone size are reproduced from that table; the DNA served to infer D and trimming. The sample holds around 100,000 clones, roughly 84% seen once. Trimming took off 0 bases at V and 3 bases at J, with 15 bases between the two ends. Per the germline V gene, CDR1 is MGHRA and CDR2 is YSYEKL. The CDR3 totals 16 residues. The sample comprised peripheral blood. The chain links TRBV4-1 to TRBJ2-7, with a tentative D call TRBD2 (5 bases). This clonotype originated in a human donor in a cohort sampled during active COVID-19. The CDR3 DNA is TGCGCCAGCAGCCAAGATACCGGGGAAGGTGGCTACGAGCAGTACTTC. It codes for CASSQDTGEGGYEQYF.